These T cell receptor beta chains were read from a single sample in a study of CD8 T cells in Susac syndrome. TCRdb re-called the immunoSEQ multiplex PCR reads with MiXCR, one entry per CDR3 protein. The repertoire holds 120,000 or so distinct CDR3 sequences, with roughly 92% as singletons. Input material: CD4+ T cells from PBMCs. These receptors came from a human donor in good health. CDR3s include the opening cysteine and the closing phenylalanine or tryptophan. The D gene is left open where the match is weak. The size field is filled for only some rows; it gives once, few, many or a size class.

D: TRBD1; size: .; V: TRBV20-1; length: 16; J: TRBJ2-4; CDR3: CSARDVTGGTKNIQYF; DNA: TGCAGTGCTAGAGATGTTACAGGGGGAACCAAAAACATTCAGTACTTC
D: .; size: few; V: TRBV6-6; length: 14; J: TRBJ2-7; CDR3: CASSYSQGNYEQYF; DNA: TGTGCCAGCAGTTATTCCCAGGGGAACTACGAGCAGTACTTC
D: .; size: .; V: TRBV11-1; length: 13; J: TRBJ2-1; CDR3: CASSLSSESEQFF; DNA: TGTGCCAGCAGCCTGAGTTCCGAGAGTGAGCAGTTCTTC
D: TRBD2; size: .; V: TRBV12-3/TRBV12-4; length: 14; J: TRBJ2-4; CDR3: CASSSSGRGNIQYF; DNA: TGTGCCAGCAGTTCTAGCGGGAGAGGAAACATTCAGTACTTC
D: .; size: .; V: TRBV5-1; length: 14; J: TRBJ2-3; CDR3: CASSLATSTDTQYF; DNA: TGCGCCAGCAGCTTGGCGACTTCCACAGATACGCAGTATTTT
D: .; size: .; V: TRBV20-1; length: 13; J: TRBJ2-3; CDR3: CSALTRSTDTQYF; DNA: TGCAGTGCTTTGACTCGTAGCACAGATACGCAGTATTTT
D: TRBD2; size: .; V: TRBV30; length: 17; J: TRBJ2-3; CDR3: CAWSVHRTSGVTDTQYF; DNA: TGTGCCTGGAGTGTACACAGGACTAGCGGGGTCACAGATACGCAGTATTTT
D: .; size: .; V: TRBV12-3/TRBV12-4; length: 14; J: TRBJ1-2; CDR3: CASSLGPQVYGYTF; DNA: TGTGCCAGCAGTTTAGGACCGCAAGTCTATGGCTACACCTTC
D: .; size: .; V: TRBV25-1; length: 15; J: TRBJ1-1; CDR3: CASHPTGAGNTEAFF; DNA: TGTGCCAGCCATCCGACGGGGGCGGGGAACACTGAAGCTTTCTTT
D: .; size: .; V: TRBV7-9; length: 14; J: TRBJ2-7; CDR3: CASSLVAPGIEQYF; DNA: TGTGCCAGCAGCTTAGTGGCTCCGGGAATCGAGCAGTACTTC
D: .; size: .; V: TRBV30; length: 12; J: TRBJ2-7; CDR3: CAWSRHGYEQYF; DNA: TGTGCCTGGAGCCGACATGGCTACGAGCAGTACTTC
D: TRBD1; size: .; V: TRBV9; length: 15; J: TRBJ1-1; CDR3: CASSVGQGDDTEAFF; DNA: TGTGCCAGCAGCGTAGGACAGGGGGACGACACTGAAGCTTTCTTT
D: .; size: .; V: TRBV7-2; length: 15; J: TRBJ1-2; CDR3: CASSLQGRSGYGYTF; DNA: TGTGCCAGCAGCTTACAGGGACGATCTGGATATGGCTACACCTTC
D: TRBD1; size: .; V: TRBV27; length: 14; J: TRBJ1-2; CDR3: CASSPGDSNYGYTF; DNA: TGTGCCAGCAGTCCCGGGGACAGCAACTATGGCTACACCTTC
D: TRBD2; size: .; V: TRBV20-1; length: 16; J: TRBJ2-3; CDR3: CSADPTSGREADTQYF; DNA: TGCAGTGCCGACCCCACTAGCGGGAGGGAAGCAGATACGCAGTATTTT
D: .; size: .; V: TRBV5-4; length: 12; J: TRBJ1-1; CDR3: CASSYKNTEAFF; DNA: TGTGCCAGCAGCTATAAGAACACTGAAGCTTTCTTT
D: TRBD2; size: .; V: TRBV7-9; length: 14; J: TRBJ2-7; CDR3: CASSLGAGRLEQYF; DNA: TGTGCCAGCAGCTTAGGAGCGGGGCGCCTGGAGCAGTACTTC
D: .; size: .; V: TRBV29-1; length: 16; J: TRBJ2-2; CDR3: CSVGGGGGLNTGELFF; DNA: TGCAGCGTTGGAGGTGGTGGGGGGCTGAATACCGGGGAGCTGTTTTTT
D: .; size: .; V: TRBV29-1; length: 13; J: TRBJ1-1; CDR3: CSVDPALDTEAFF; DNA: TGCAGCGTTGACCCGGCATTGGACACTGAAGCTTTCTTT
D: .; size: .; V: TRBV6-5; length: 18; J: TRBJ2-2; CDR3: CASSYSLLSTDLAGELFF; DNA: TGTGCCAGCAGTTACTCGCTGTTAAGTACAGACCTTGCCGGGGAGCTGTTTTTT
D: TRBD2; size: once; V: TRBV20-1; length: 14; J: TRBJ2-5; CDR3: CSAPGLAAIETQYF; DNA: TGCAGTGCTCCGGGACTAGCGGCTATAGAGACCCAGTACTTC
D: .; size: .; V: TRBV18; length: 16; J: TRBJ2-7; CDR3: CASSPRRDPLSYEQYF; DNA: TGTGCCAGCTCACCACGGCGGGACCCCCTCTCCTACGAGCAGTACTTC
D: .; size: .; V: TRBV5-1; length: 13; J: TRBJ2-7; CDR3: CASSLWREGEQYF; DNA: TGCGCCAGCAGCTTGTGGCGGGAAGGGGAGCAGTACTTC
D: TRBD2; size: .; V: TRBV29-1; length: 13; J: TRBJ2-7; CDR3: CSATSGRTGEQYF; DNA: TGCAGCGCTACTAGCGGGAGGACAGGCGAGCAGTACTTC
D: .; size: .; V: TRBV18; length: 14; J: TRBJ1-1; CDR3: CASSPRQDNTEAFF; DNA: TGTGCCAGCTCGCCCAGACAGGATAACACTGAAGCTTTCTTT
D: .; size: .; V: TRBV25-1; length: 14; J: TRBJ2-7; CDR3: CASSDPGGVGEQYF; DNA: TGTGCCAGCAGTGACCCTGGTGGAGTGGGTGAGCAGTACTTC
D: .; size: .; V: TRBV12-5; length: 12; J: TRBJ2-5; CDR3: CASGSPTETQYF; DNA: TGTGCTAGTGGTTCCCCAACTGAGACCCAGTACTTC
D: .; size: .; V: TRBV19; length: 15; J: TRBJ1-5; CDR3: CASSIPGQSNQPQHF; DNA: TGTGCCAGTAGTATCCCTGGACAGAGCAATCAGCCCCAGCATTTT
D: TRBD1; size: .; V: TRBV2; length: 12; J: TRBJ1-2; CDR3: CASRGDRGGYTF; DNA: TGTGCCAGCAGGGGGGACAGGGGAGGCTACACCTTC
D: .; size: few; V: TRBV7-3; length: 13; J: TRBJ1-1; CDR3: CASSSGQNTEAFF; DNA: TGTGCCAGCAGCTCCGGACAGAACACTGAAGCTTTCTTT
D: TRBD2; size: .; V: TRBV20-1; length: 13; J: TRBJ2-5; CDR3: CSASYGTRGTQYF; DNA: TGCAGTGCTAGTTACGGGACTAGGGGAACCCAGTACTTC
D: TRBD1; size: .; V: TRBV27; length: 15; J: TRBJ2-7; CDR3: CASSMTGGGSYEQYF; DNA: TGTGCCAGCAGTATGACAGGGGGGGGATCCTACGAGCAGTACTTC
D: .; size: once; V: TRBV30; length: 11; J: TRBJ1-1; CDR3: CAWSVFAEAFF; DNA: TGTGCCTGGAGTGTATTCGCTGAAGCTTTCTTT
D: .; size: .; V: TRBV6-2/TRBV6-3; length: 12; J: TRBJ2-1; CDR3: CASSPRLREQFF; DNA: TGTGCCAGCAGCCCCAGGCTCCGGGAGCAGTTCTTC
D: .; size: .; V: TRBV4-3; length: 15; J: TRBJ1-5; CDR3: CASSPTKNSNQPQHF; DNA: TGCGCCAGCAGCCCTACAAAGAATAGCAATCAGCCCCAGCATTTT
D: .; size: .; V: TRBV9; length: 16; J: TRBJ1-6; CDR3: CASSVGGSSYNSPLHF; DNA: TGTGCCAGCAGCGTAGGGGGCAGCTCCTATAATTCACCCCTCCACTTT
D: .; size: .; V: TRBV7-2; length: 13; J: TRBJ2-2; CDR3: CASSLEATGELFF; DNA: TGTGCCAGCAGCTTGGAAGCCACCGGGGAGCTGTTTTTT
D: .; size: .; V: TRBV7-9; length: 16; J: TRBJ2-3; CDR3: CASSPWASDETDTQYF; DNA: TGTGCCAGCAGCCCTTGGGCTAGCGATGAAACAGATACGCAGTATTTT
D: .; size: .; V: TRBV6-2/TRBV6-3; length: 13; J: TRBJ2-7; CDR3: CASTPRGPYEQYF; DNA: TGTGCCAGCACACCCCGGGGACCTTACGAGCAGTACTTC
D: .; size: .; V: TRBV7-9; length: 13; J: TRBJ1-1; CDR3: CASSPWTAFEAFF; DNA: TGTGCCAGCAGCCCATGGACAGCCTTTGAAGCTTTCTTT
D: .; size: .; V: TRBV7-2; length: 13; J: TRBJ2-4; CDR3: CASSVGGENIQYF; DNA: TGTGCCAGCAGCGTGGGGGGCGAAAACATTCAGTACTTC
D: TRBD1; size: .; V: TRBV30; length: 15; J: TRBJ1-1; CDR3: CACVDRGQGNTEAFF; DNA: TGTGCCTGCGTAGACAGGGGGCAGGGGAACACTGAAGCTTTCTTT
D: .; size: .; V: TRBV12-3/TRBV12-4; length: 12; J: TRBJ1-2; CDR3: CASSFPPGGYTF; DNA: TGTGCCAGCAGTTTCCCCCCTGGAGGCTACACCTTC
D: .; size: .; V: TRBV19; length: 15; J: TRBJ2-7; CDR3: CASSISGGGGYEQYF; DNA: TGTGCCAGTAGTATCTCGGGCGGTGGGGGATACGAGCAGTACTTC
D: TRBD1; size: .; V: TRBV5-1; length: 14; J: TRBJ2-7; CDR3: CASSSDRVSHEQYF; DNA: TGCGCCAGCAGCTCGGACAGGGTGTCCCACGAGCAGTACTTC
D: .; size: .; V: TRBV12-3/TRBV12-4; length: 13; J: TRBJ2-1; CDR3: CASSLGNYNEQFF; DNA: TGTGCCAGCAGTTTGGGTAACTACAATGAGCAGTTCTTC
D: .; size: once; V: TRBV27; length: 15; J: TRBJ2-3; CDR3: CASSLLQGSPDTQYF; DNA: TGTGCCAGCAGTTTACTCCAAGGGTCACCGGATACGCAGTATTTT
D: .; size: .; V: TRBV30; length: 12; J: TRBJ1-1; CDR3: CAWSGEDTEAFF; DNA: TGTGCCTGGTCAGGGGAAGACACTGAAGCTTTCTTT
D: .; size: .; V: TRBV18; length: 16; J: TRBJ2-2; CDR3: CASSLLGSLNTGELFF; DNA: TGTGCCAGCTCTCTGCTGGGGTCTTTAAACACCGGGGAGCTGTTTTTT
D: TRBD1; size: .; V: TRBV12-3/TRBV12-4; length: 15; J: TRBJ2-1; CDR3: CASSRPGQGYNEQFF; DNA: TGTGCCAGCAGTCGGCCGGGACAGGGATACAATGAGCAGTTCTTC
D: .; size: .; V: TRBV3-1; length: 14; J: TRBJ1-1; CDR3: CASSQGELNTEAFF; DNA: TGTGCCAGCAGCCAAGGCGAGTTGAACACTGAAGCTTTCTTT
D: TRBD1; size: .; V: TRBV6-2/TRBV6-3; length: 15; J: TRBJ2-6; CDR3: CASRTGGSGANVLTF; DNA: TGTGCCAGCAGAACAGGGGGCTCTGGGGCCAACGTCCTGACTTTC
D: TRBD2; size: .; V: TRBV20-1; length: 17; J: TRBJ2-2; CDR3: CSARSVTSGRANGELFF; DNA: TGCAGTGCTAGATCGGTTACTAGCGGGAGGGCGAACGGGGAGCTGTTTTTT
D: .; size: .; V: TRBV27; length: 10; J: TRBJ2-6; CDR3: CASRTNVLTF; DNA: TGTGCCAGCAGAACCAACGTCCTGACTTTC